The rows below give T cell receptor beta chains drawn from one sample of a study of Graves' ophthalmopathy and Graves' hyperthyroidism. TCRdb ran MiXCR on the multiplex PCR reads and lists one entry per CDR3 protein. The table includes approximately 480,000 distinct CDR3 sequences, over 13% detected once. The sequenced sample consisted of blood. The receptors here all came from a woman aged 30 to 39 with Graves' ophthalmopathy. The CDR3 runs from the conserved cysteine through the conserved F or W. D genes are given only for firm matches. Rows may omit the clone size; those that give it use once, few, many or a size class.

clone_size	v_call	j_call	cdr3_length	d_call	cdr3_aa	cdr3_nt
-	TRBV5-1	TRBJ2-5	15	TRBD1	CAGSYPGQGQETQYF	TGCGCCGGCAGCTACCCCGGACAGGGCCAAGAGACCCAGTACTTC
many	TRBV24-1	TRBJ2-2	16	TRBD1	CATSDPLGTGNRELFF	TGTGCCACCAGTGATCCCCTCGGGACAGGCAACCGGGAGCTGTTTTTT
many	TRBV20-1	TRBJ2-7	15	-	CSAPGFQGFSYEQYF	TGCAGTGCTCCAGGTTTTCAGGGGTTTTCCTACGAGCAGTACTTC
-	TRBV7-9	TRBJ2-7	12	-	CASSPYVGEQYF	TGTGCCAGCAGCCCATACGTGGGAGAGCAGTACTTC
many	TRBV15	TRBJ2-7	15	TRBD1	CATSRKSGQLYEQYF	TGTGCCACCAGCAGAAAATCGGGACAGCTCTACGAGCAGTACTTC
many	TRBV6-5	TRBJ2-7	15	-	CASINRGTFEYEQYF	TGTGCCAGCATTAATAGGGGCACCTTCGAGTACGAGCAGTACTTC
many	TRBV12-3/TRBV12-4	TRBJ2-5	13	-	CASDGNREGTQYF	TGTGCCAGCGATGGGAACAGGGAGGGGACCCAGTACTTC
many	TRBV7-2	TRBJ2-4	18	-	CASSLARGGTGAKNIKYF	TGTGCCAGCAGCTTAGCGAGAGGGGGGACGGGGGCCAAAAACATTAAGTACTTC
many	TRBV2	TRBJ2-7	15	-	CASSGLRGRVYEQYF	TGTGCCAGCAGTGGACTCAGGGGCAGGGTCTACGAGCAGTACTTC
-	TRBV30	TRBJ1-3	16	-	CAWSVSDRISGNTIYF	TGTGCCTGGAGTGTCTCGGACCGAATCTCTGGAAACACCATATATTTT
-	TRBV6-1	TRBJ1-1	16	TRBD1	CASSPSGTVWGADAFF	TGTGCCAGCAGTCCCTCCGGGACAGTATGGGGCGCTGATGCTTTCTTT
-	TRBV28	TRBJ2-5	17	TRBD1	CASTPDRGLYGGETQYF	TGTGCCAGCACCCCGGACAGGGGGCTTTACGGTGGGGAGACCCAGTACTTC
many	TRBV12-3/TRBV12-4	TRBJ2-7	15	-	CASSHTGGISYEQYF	TGTGCCAGCAGTCACACAGGCGGGATCTCCTACGAGCAGTACTTC
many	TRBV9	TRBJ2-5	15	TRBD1	CASSVGTAGMETQYF	TGTGCCAGCAGCGTGGGGACAGCCGGGATGGAGACCCAGTACTTC
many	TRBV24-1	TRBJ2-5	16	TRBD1	CATSDLADRGPETQYF	TGTGCCACCAGTGATTTAGCGGACAGGGGTCCGGAGACCCAGTACTTC
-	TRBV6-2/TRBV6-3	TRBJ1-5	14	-	CASNGQYSNRPQHF	TGTGCCAGCAACGGACAGTATAGCAATCGGCCCCAGCATTTT
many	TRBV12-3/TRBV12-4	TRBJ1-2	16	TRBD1	CASRGLRQGADYGYTF	TGTGCCAGCAGGGGCCTCAGACAGGGTGCCGACTATGGCTACACCTTC
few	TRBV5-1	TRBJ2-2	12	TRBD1	CAIGQGKGELFF	TGCGCCATCGGACAGGGGAAAGGGGAGCTGTTTTTT
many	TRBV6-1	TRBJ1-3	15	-	CASSEFGALGNTIYF	TGTGCCAGCAGTGAATTTGGAGCACTTGGAAACACCATATATTTT
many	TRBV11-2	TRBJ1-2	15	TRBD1	CASSRPGTGRNGYTF	TGTGCCAGCAGCCGACCAGGGACAGGGCGTAATGGCTACACCTTC
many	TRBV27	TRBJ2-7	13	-	CASSSETGNEQYF	TGTGCCAGCAGCTCTGAAACCGGGAACGAGCAGTACTTC
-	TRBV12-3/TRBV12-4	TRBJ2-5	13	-	CASRRGTAETQYF	TGTGCCAGCAGGCGGGGGACAGCAGAGACCCAGTACTTC
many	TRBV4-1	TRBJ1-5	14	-	CASSLRDVYQPQHF	TGCGCCAGCAGCCTCCGGGACGTTTATCAGCCCCAGCATTTT
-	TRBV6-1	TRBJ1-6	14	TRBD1	CASRETGFGSPLHF	TGTGCCAGCAGGGAGACAGGGTTCGGCTCACCCCTCCACTTT
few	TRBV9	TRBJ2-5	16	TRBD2	CASSFRTSGTQETQYF	TGTGCCAGCAGCTTTAGGACTAGCGGGACCCAAGAGACCCAGTACTTC
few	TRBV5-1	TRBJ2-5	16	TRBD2	CASSRGDYTYQETQYF	TGCGCCAGCAGCCGGGGGGACTATACGTACCAAGAGACCCAGTACTTC
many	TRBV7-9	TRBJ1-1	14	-	CASSSTQGGYMAFF	TGTGCCAGCAGCTCAACCCAGGGCGGCTACATGGCTTTCTTT
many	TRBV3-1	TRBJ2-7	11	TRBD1	CASSPGQKQYF	TGTGCCAGCAGCCCGGGACAGAAGCAGTACTTC
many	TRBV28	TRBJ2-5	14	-	CASSLISGQETQYF	TGTGCCAGCAGTTTGATTAGTGGACAAGAGACCCAGTACTTC
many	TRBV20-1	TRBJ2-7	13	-	CSAANSIAYEQYF	TGCAGTGCTGCAAACAGCATCGCCTACGAGCAGTACTTC
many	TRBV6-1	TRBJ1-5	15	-	CASSESLRGRQPQHF	TGTGCCAGCAGTGAATCCCTCAGGGGTAGGCAGCCCCAGCATTTT
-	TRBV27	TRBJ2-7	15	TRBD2	CASSLGGLAGYEQYF	TGTGCCAGCAGTTTGGGAGGCCTAGCGGGGTACGAGCAGTACTTC
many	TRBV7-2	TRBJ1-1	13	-	CASSLGQPPEAFF	TGTGCCAGCAGCTTAGGTCAGCCCCCAGAAGCTTTCTTT
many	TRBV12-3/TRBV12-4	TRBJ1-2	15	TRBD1	CASSPTGGMGYGYTF	TGTGCCAGCAGCCCGACAGGGGGCATGGGGTATGGCTACACCTTC
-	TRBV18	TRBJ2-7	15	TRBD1	CASSSSGQGGEEQYF	TGTGCCAGCTCATCTTCGGGACAGGGGGGGGAGGAGCAGTACTTC
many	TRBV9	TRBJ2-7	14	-	CASSKQGTSYEQYF	TGTGCCAGCAGCAAACAGGGAACCTCTTACGAGCAGTACTTC
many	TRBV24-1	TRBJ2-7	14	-	CATSDPTVTYEQYF	TGTGCCACCAGTGATCCTACAGTGACCTACGAGCAGTACTTC
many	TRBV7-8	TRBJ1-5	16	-	CASSFQGLYSNQPQHF	TGTGCCAGCAGCTTTCAGGGGCTATATAGCAATCAGCCCCAGCATTTT
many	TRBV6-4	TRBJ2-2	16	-	CASSGGTDANTGELFF	TGTGCCAGCAGTGGCGGGACGGACGCGAACACCGGGGAGCTGTTTTTT
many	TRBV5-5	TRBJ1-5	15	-	CASSLRSVTNQPQHF	TGTGCCAGCAGCTTGAGGTCGGTGACCAATCAGCCCCAGCATTTT
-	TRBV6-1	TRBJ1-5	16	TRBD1	CASSETGTGSNQPQHF	TGTGCCAGCAGTGAAACCGGGACAGGGAGCAATCAGCCCCAGCATTTT
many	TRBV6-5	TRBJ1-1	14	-	CASSYRHMNTEAFF	TGTGCCAGCAGTTACCGGCACATGAACACTGAAGCTTTCTTT
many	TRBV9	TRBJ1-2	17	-	CASSVSGPDTAWYGYTF	TGTGCCAGCAGCGTAAGTGGCCCGGACACTGCGTGGTATGGCTACACCTTC
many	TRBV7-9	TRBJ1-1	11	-	CATSGGTEAFF	TGTGCCACCTCCGGGGGCACTGAAGCTTTCTTT
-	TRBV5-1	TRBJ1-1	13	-	CASSLGFRTEAFF	TGCGCCAGCAGCTTAGGATTTCGGACTGAAGCTTTCTTT
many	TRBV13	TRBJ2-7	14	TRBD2	CASSLGAGVNEQYF	TGTGCCAGCAGCTTAGGAGCGGGAGTTAACGAGCAGTACTTC
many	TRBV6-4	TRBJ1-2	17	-	CASSPPPVGGLAYGYTF	TGTGCCAGCAGTCCTCCCCCGGTAGGGGGGTTGGCCTATGGCTACACCTTC
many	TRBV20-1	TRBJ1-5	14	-	CSAPRQDDNQPQHF	TGCAGTGCTCCCAGACAAGACGACAATCAGCCCCAGCATTTT
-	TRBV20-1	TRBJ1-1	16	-	CSARDRGVGGNTEAFF	TGCAGTGCTAGAGATCGAGGCGTAGGAGGGAACACTGAAGCTTTCTTT
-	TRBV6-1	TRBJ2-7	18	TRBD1	CASSVHTPGTASSYEQYF	TGTGCCAGCAGTGTCCATACTCCCGGGACAGCAAGCTCCTACGAGCAGTACTTC